This T cell receptor (beta chain) was captured in a study of T cell repertoires in cytomegalovirus infection. Germline-derived CDR1 and CDR2 are MNHEY and SMNVEV (reference sequence). CDR3 length equals 10 residues. V lost 9 bases, J lost 5 bases, and 6 bases lay in between. A single record per CDR3 protein comes from TCRdb applying MiXCR to the reads. This sample has about 740,000 distinct CDR3 sequences, with roughly a third found just once. V usage is TRBV27 and J usage is TRBJ2-3; D remains ambiguous. Sequenced: PBMCs. This clonotype was sampled from a human donor in good health (CMV status not recorded). Some clones in this sample may be carry-over from other donors' samples. The CDR3 DNA follows: TGTGCCAGTCACGGAGATACGCAGTATTTT. Its translation: CASHGDTQYF.